The T cell receptor (beta chain) described here comes from a study of cytomegalovirus exposure and HLA in healthy donors. Study details: The platform used for the 95 to 150 validation repertoires matched that of the approximately 670 first-cohort repertoires, a later analysis reported. Study-wide points: 150 to 200 TCR beta chains were listed as cytomegalovirus-associated.

Points on this clone: What it recognizes is unknown. Other DNA variants within this sample encode the same CDR3.

This CDR3 contains 14 residues. Germline V CDR1 and CDR2: SGHRS, YFSETQ. Trimming removed 3 bases from V and 2 bases from J; junction bases left unmatched: 1. Libraries were prepared by immunoSEQ multiplex PCR; TCRdb keeps only in-frame clonotypes and omits some of them. The table has over 250,000 clones, around 86% seen once. The source of this sequence is a woman between 18 and 30 years old in good health and CMV-seronegative. The sequencing input was PBMCs. The chain combines TRBV5-1 with TRBJ2-5; 10 bases are a match to TRBD1. The chain's CDR3 is CASSSGQGQETQYF. DNA for the CDR3: TGCGCCAGCAGCTCGGGACAGGGGCAAGAGACCCAGTACTTC.